The next 6 T cell receptor beta chains were all read from a single sample in a study of cytomegalovirus exposure and HLA in healthy donors. Vbeta (60) and Jbeta (13) primers were used in the PCR. Using immunoSEQ multiplex PCR, the repertoire was profiled, and TCRdb retains in-frame clones only, with some absent. This table has 120,000 to 150,000 clones, 61% appearing once. The sequenced material came from PBMCs. Receptors were obtained from a male donor in good health and CMV-seronegative.

The sample holds a few counts of this clone. This chain connects TRBV7-9 to TRBJ1-1, with no clear D. The CDR3 runs 12 residues. V lost 5 bases and J lost 4, with 8 bases in between. Germline values: CDR1 SEHNR, CDR2 FQNEAQ (reference sequence). The chain's CDR3 is CASSGRSTEAFF. The CDR3, as DNA: TGTGCCAGCAGCGGAAGGAGCACTGAAGCTTTCTTT. Supplemented by reference TRBV7-9 and TRBJ1-1, the full variable domain reads DTGVSQNPRHKITKRGQNVTFRCDPISEHNRLYWYRQTLGQGPEFLTYFQNEAQLEKSRLLSDRFSAERPKGSFSTLEIQRTEQGDSAMYLCASSGRSTEAFFGQGTRLTVV.

The V call is TRBV9, the J call TRBJ1-2; maybe TRBD1 (6 bases). The germline V and J ends were trimmed by 5 bases and 1 base, with 12 bases remaining between them. This CDR3 region has 14 residues. CDR1 is SGDLS, CDR2 YYNGEE, per germline. CDR3 coding DNA: TGTGCCAGCAGTGCACAGGGAAATAACTATGGCTACACCTTC. This encodes CASSAQGNNYGYTF.

This clone showed up just a few times. The chain uses TRBV6-6 and TRBJ2-7, with 8 bases that match TRBD2. Germline V gives CDR1 MNHNY, CDR2 SVGAGI (reference sequence). This CDR3 region has 15 residues. After removal of 2 bases from V and 2 bases from J, the junction contained 5 bases not matched to a gene. In DNA, the CDR3 is TGTGCCAGCAGTTACACACCGGGAGGGACCTACGAGCAGTACTTC. This sequence encodes CASSYTPGGTYEQYF.

This chain uses TRBV7-9 with TRBJ2-3; D may be TRBD2 (5 bases). There are 14 residues in the CDR3. Germline CDR1 SEHNR, CDR2 FQNEAQ (reference sequence). V was shortened by 4 bases and J by 0 bases, with 8 bases between the two germline ends. CDR3 nucleotides: TGTGCCAGCAGCTCCCCGGGAAGCACAGATACGCAGTATTTT. As protein: CASSSPGSTDTQYF.

The sample holds one count of this clone. This chain joins TRBV29-1 and TRBJ1-2, with 7 bases aligning to TRBD1. This CDR3 region has 14 residues. In germline, CDR1 is SQVTM, CDR2 ANQGSEA. V shed 4 bases and J 4 bases; nucleotides not matched to a gene: 9. The CDR3 loop is CSVAPAGGGYGYTF. DNA for the CDR3: TGCAGCGTTGCCCCGGCAGGGGGTGGCTATGGCTACACCTTC.

This clone was picked up one time. V is TRBV28 and J is TRBJ1-4; D perhaps matches TRBD1 (5 bases). This CDR3 is built from 16 residues. V lost 2 bases and J lost 0, with 10 bases in between. The germline gives CDR1 MDHEN, CDR2 SYDVKM. The CDR3 spells CASSLLAGTTNEKLFF. The CDR3 nucleotides are TGTGCCAGCAGTTTACTCGCAGGGACAACTAATGAAAAACTGTTTTTT.